This entry concerns a single TCR beta chain. This entry is derived from a study of T cell responses to AZD1222 COVID-19 vaccine. Across the study: Samples with a second dose at about 4 or about 12 weeks were pooled together.

Data came from immunoSEQ multiplex PCR; TCRdb stores just in-frame clones and leaves some out. The table lists around 130,000 clones, roughly 92% of them singletons. V was pared by 0 bases and J by 8 bases, with 0 bases of the junction left unmatched. The CDR3 consists of 13 residues. Germline-derived CDR1 and CDR2 are SGHTA and FQGNSA. The gene calls are TRBV7-2 and TRBJ2-1, with 8 bases matching TRBD2. The sequences come from peripheral blood, collected on day 0 of AZD1222 vaccination. The sequence was collected from an adult in good health. CDR3 sequence: CASSLAREDEQFF. The CDR3 DNA sequence: TGTGCCAGCAGCTTAGCGCGGGAGGATGAGCAGTTCTTC.